This is a list of T cell receptor beta chains from one sample in a study of cytomegalovirus exposure and HLA in healthy donors. TCRdb's copy holds only in-frame clones and misses some; the assay was immunoSEQ multiplex PCR. This table holds roughly 180,000 clones, roughly 74% found once. Input material: PBMCs. These receptors were collected from a woman aged 40 to 50 in good health and CMV-seropositive. Each CDR3 is given with its conserved first and last residue. The D gene is left open where the match is weak.

J: TRBJ2-7
D: TRBD2
V: TRBV4-1
CDR3: CASSQDRAGSSYEQYF

J: TRBJ1-2
D: NA
V: TRBV5-4
CDR3: CASTPVDGYGYTF

J: TRBJ1-2
D: TRBD1
V: TRBV18
CDR3: CASSPTPGGDYGYTF

J: TRBJ2-7
D: NA
V: TRBV27
CDR3: CASSLFSQAEQYF

J: TRBJ2-2
D: TRBD2
V: TRBV13
CDR3: CASSLARGSGELFF

J: TRBJ2-7
D: NA
V: TRBV7-9
CDR3: CASSLTGYEQYF

J: TRBJ2-1
D: TRBD2
V: TRBV27
CDR3: CASSFILAGINEQFF

J: TRBJ2-3
D: NA
V: TRBV5-1
CDR3: CASSTGQTLDTQYF

J: TRBJ2-5
D: NA
V: TRBV21-1
CDR3: CASSKMDFKETQYF

J: TRBJ2-1
D: TRBD1
V: TRBV6-4
CDR3: CASSEPGQGANEQFF

J: TRBJ1-1
D: TRBD1
V: TRBV27
CDR3: CASSLLGSGQGKNTEAFF

J: TRBJ1-3
D: NA
V: TRBV7-8
CDR3: CASSLASGTRSGNTIYF

J: TRBJ2-1
D: TRBD2
V: TRBV7-2
CDR3: CASSLGGGTRGANEQFF

J: TRBJ2-7
D: NA
V: TRBV27
CDR3: CASSLMPGIYEQYF

J: TRBJ1-1
D: NA
V: TRBV7-8
CDR3: CASSLVIYTEAFF

J: TRBJ2-5
D: NA
V: TRBV4-1
CDR3: CASSRGETQYF

J: TRBJ1-6
D: NA
V: TRBV7-9
CDR3: CASSADSGINSPLHF

J: TRBJ2-1
D: NA
V: TRBV7-6
CDR3: CASSLDDRYNEQFF

J: TRBJ1-2
D: NA
V: TRBV28
CDR3: CASSLGTIANYGYTF